A single sample is the source of the 14 T cell receptor beta chains below, sequenced in a study of blood T cells in healthy people across ages. A second PCR of roughly 7 to 11 cycles used a sample-barcoded 5' primer and a J-beta primer mix. Each CDR3 protein is one row after TCRdb ran MiXCR on the 5' RACE reads. The data show around 1,000,000 distinct CDR3 sequences, with more than 30% seen just once and around 13% held by the top ten. Material for sequencing was blood. The source of these receptors is a man younger than 35 in good health.

The rearrangement joins TRBV2 to TRBJ2-7; D remains ambiguous. There are 14 residues in the CDR3. Trimming removed 5 bases from V and 3 bases from J, with 14 bases in between. CDR1 and CDR2 from the germline V gene are SNHLY and FYNNEI. CDR3 DNA: TGTGCCAGCAGTTTAGACGGTAGCCTCTACGAGCAGTACTTC. Translation: CASSLDGSLYEQYF.

CDR3 in amino acids: CASSQGREGSGNTEAFF. The CDR3, as DNA: TGCGCCAGCAGCCAAGGTCGGGAGGGCTCGGGGAACACTGAAGCTTTCTTT. This chain joins TRBV4-3 and TRBJ1-1; D unresolved. CDR1 and CDR2 from the germline V gene are LGHNA and YSLEER. V lost 1 base to trimming and J lost 1 base, with 16 bases between them. The CDR3 covers 17 residues.

Only a few counts were recorded for this clonotype. The chain is built from TRBV20-1 and TRBJ1-1; TRBD1 is a possible D gene (5 bases). This CDR3 comprises 13 residues. Germline V lookup: CDR1 DFQATT, CDR2 SNEGSKA (reference sequence). Trimming took 2 bases from V and 2 from J, leaving 9 bases between them. DNA of the CDR3: TGCAGTGCTAGACTGACAGAAAACACTGAAGCTTTCTTT. The encoded protein is CSARLTENTEAFF.

At least ten counts were recorded for this clonotype. V usage is TRBV29-1 and J usage is TRBJ2-6; 7 bases match TRBD1. V shed 5 bases and J 1 base; nucleotides not matched to a gene: 8. The CDR3 length is 16 residues. Germline CDR1 and CDR2: SQVTM and ANQGSEA. CDR3 nucleotide sequence: TGCAGCGTTTCCGGGACAGATAAATCTGGGGCCAACGTCCTGACTTTC. Its translation: CSVSGTDKSGANVLTF.

This clonotype has just a few counts. J is TRBJ1-4 and V is TRBV3-1; no definite D call. From germline, CDR1 is LGHDT and CDR2 YNNKEL (reference sequence). This CDR3 spans 12 amino acids. With 1 base removed from V and 6 bases from J, the gap between germline ends came to 3 bases. CDR3 in DNA: TGTGCCAGCAGCCAAGTCGATGAAAAACTGTTTTTT. Amino acids: CASSQVDEKLFF.

This clonotype occurred a few times. V is TRBV3-1 and J is TRBJ1-6; TRBD1 might be the D (5 bases). Germline V CDR1 and CDR2: LGHDT, YNNKEL (reference sequence). This CDR3 has 13 amino acids. The V and J ends lost 1 base and 15 bases respectively, with 13 bases between them. The CDR3 DNA sequence: TGTGCCAGCAGCCAAGTCGGGACGATTGGCCTCCACTTT. Its translation is CASSQVGTIGLHF.

The chain recombines TRBV9 with TRBJ2-5; a weak D match, TRBD1 (6 bases). The CDR3 has 15 amino acids. Germline CDR1 and CDR2: SGDLS and YYNGEE. Trimming shortened V by 3 bases and J by 6 bases, and 18 bases separated the two germline ends. CDR3 loop: CASSEVETGGKTQYF. The CDR3 DNA reads TGTGCCAGCAGCGAGGTAGAGACAGGCGGTAAGACCCAGTACTTC.

This chain connects TRBV7-8 to TRBJ1-1; D gene uncertain. Trimming stripped 5 bases from V and 1 base from J, with 14 bases between. The CDR3 contains 15 residues. Germline V lookup: CDR1 SGHVS, CDR2 FQNEAQ. The CDR3 nucleotides read TGTGCCAGCAGCCCCCTCCCGGGCAGGAACACTGAAGCTTTCTTT. Amino acids: CASSPLPGRNTEAFF.

The rearrangement uses TRBV15 and TRBJ2-7; possible D gene TRBD1, 6 bases. Trimming pared 3 bases from V and 4 bases from J, leaving 13 bases between. The CDR3 has 14 residues. From germline, CDR1 is LNHNV and CDR2 YYDKDF (reference sequence). CDR3 loop: CATSREIGQYEQYF. The CDR3, as DNA: TGTGCCACCAGCAGGGAGATTGGACAGTACGAGCAGTACTTC. The full variable domain, rest sourced from reference TRBV15 and TRBJ2-7, is DAMVIQNPRYQVTQFGKPVTLSCSQTLNHNVMYWYQQKSSQAPKLLFHYYDKDFNNEADTPDNFQSRRPNTSFCFLDIRSPGLGDTAMYLCATSREIGQYEQYFGPGTRLTVT.

About this clonotype: Since a much larger clone is just one base distant, this may be a read error. This chain links TRBV12-3 or TRBV12-4 with TRBJ2-7, with a possible D match to TRBD2 (5 bases). V was cut by 6 bases and J by 3 bases, with 15 bases left in between. The CDR3 consists of 14 residues. Here the CDR3 reads CASSISGELYEQYF. The CDR3 coding sequence is TGTGCCAGCAGCATCTCCGGGGAGCTCTACGAGCAGTACTTC.

The chain has TRBV14 and TRBJ1-6; tentatively, D is TRBD1 (6 bases). Per germline, CDR1 SGHDN and CDR2 FVKESK. The length of the CDR3 is 15 residues. V gave up 3 bases and J gave up 7 bases, with 13 bases separating them. The CDR3 DNA is TGTGCCAGCAGCCAGAACAGGGCTTGGAATTCACCCCTCCACTTT. It specifies CASSQNRAWNSPLHF.

The chain joins TRBV20-1 to TRBJ2-1; tentatively, D is TRBD2 (6 bases). The CDR3 covers 13 residues. CDR1 DFQATT and CDR2 SNEGSKA come from the germline V gene (reference sequence). V dropped 5 bases and J dropped 13 bases, with 21 bases sitting between them. CDR3 sequence: CSAFPTGRETQFF. The CDR3, as DNA: TGCAGTGCTTTCCCAACCGGGAGAGAGACCCAGTTCTTC.

V and J are TRBV2 and TRBJ2-7; 8 bases match TRBD1. Germline-derived CDR1 and CDR2 are SNHLY and FYNNEI. The CDR3 length is 16 residues. Trimming cost V 3 bases and J 0 bases; bases outside gene matches: 7. The CDR3 nucleotides are TGTGCCAGCAGTGAGGACAGGGTTTACCTCTCCTACGAGCAGTACTTC. Amino acid sequence: CASSEDRVYLSYEQYF.

This clonotype was counted a few times. This chain joins TRBV6-1 and TRBJ1-5; TRBD1 matches 7 bases. This CDR3 has 19 residues. The germline CDR1 and CDR2 sequences are MNHNS and SASEGT. V shed 10 bases and J 0 bases; nucleotides not matched to a gene: 21. Here the CDR3 reads CATSPVRPGTADSNQPQHF. The CDR3 DNA reads as TGTGCCACCTCTCCGGTTCGGCCCGGGACAGCAGATAGCAATCAGCCCCAGCATTTT.